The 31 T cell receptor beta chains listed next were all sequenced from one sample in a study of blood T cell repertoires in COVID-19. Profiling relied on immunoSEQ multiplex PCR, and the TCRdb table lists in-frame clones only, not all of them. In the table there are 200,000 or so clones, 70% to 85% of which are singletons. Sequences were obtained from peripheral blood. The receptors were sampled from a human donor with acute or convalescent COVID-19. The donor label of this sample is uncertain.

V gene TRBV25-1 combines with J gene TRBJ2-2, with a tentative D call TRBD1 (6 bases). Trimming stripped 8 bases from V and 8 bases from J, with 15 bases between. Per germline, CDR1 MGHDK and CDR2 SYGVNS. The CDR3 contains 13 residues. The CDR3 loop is CASSDSPPGELFF. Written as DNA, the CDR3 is TGTGCCAGCTCGGACAGCCCTCCGGGGGAGCTGTTTTTT.

The CDR3 is CASRPGTSGRGDTQYF. In nucleotides, the CDR3 is TGTGCCAGCAGGCCTGGGACTAGCGGGAGAGGAGATACGCAGTATTTT. This rearrangement joins TRBV3-1 (or the pseudogene TRBV3-2) to TRBJ2-3; 14 bases are a match to TRBD2. V lost 6 bases to trimming and J lost 5 bases; unmatched junction nucleotides: 7. The CDR3 covers 16 residues. Germline loops: CDR1 LGHDT, CDR2 YNNKEL (reference sequence).

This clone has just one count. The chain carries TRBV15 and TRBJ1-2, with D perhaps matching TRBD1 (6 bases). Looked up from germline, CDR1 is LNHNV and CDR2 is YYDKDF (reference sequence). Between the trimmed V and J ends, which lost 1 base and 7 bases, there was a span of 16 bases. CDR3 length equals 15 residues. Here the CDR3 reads CATSRVAGARAGYTF. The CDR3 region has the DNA TGTGCCACCAGCAGAGTCGCGGGGGCGCGAGCTGGCTACACCTTC.

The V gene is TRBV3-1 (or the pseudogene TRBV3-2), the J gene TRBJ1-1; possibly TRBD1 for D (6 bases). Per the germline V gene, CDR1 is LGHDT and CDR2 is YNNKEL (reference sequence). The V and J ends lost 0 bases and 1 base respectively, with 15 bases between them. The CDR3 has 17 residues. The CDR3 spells CASSQEGPGGKNTEAFF. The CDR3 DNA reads TGTGCCAGCAGCCAAGAAGGTCCTGGGGGCAAGAACACTGAAGCTTTCTTT.

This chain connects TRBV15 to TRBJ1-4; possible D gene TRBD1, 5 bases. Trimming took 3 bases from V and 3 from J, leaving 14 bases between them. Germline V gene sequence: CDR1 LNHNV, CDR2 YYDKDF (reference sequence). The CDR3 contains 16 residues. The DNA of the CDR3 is TGTGCCACCAGCAGGCGAGGACCGGGGGCTAATGAAAAACTGTTTTTT. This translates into CATSRRGPGANEKLFF.

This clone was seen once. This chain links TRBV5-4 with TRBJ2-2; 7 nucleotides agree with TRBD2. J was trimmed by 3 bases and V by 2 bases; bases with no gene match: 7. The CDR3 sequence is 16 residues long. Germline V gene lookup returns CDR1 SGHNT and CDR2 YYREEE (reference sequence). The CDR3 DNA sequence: TGTGCCAGCAGCTTATGGGGCGGGAGTGACACCGGGGAGCTGTTTTTT. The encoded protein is CASSLWGGSDTGELFF.

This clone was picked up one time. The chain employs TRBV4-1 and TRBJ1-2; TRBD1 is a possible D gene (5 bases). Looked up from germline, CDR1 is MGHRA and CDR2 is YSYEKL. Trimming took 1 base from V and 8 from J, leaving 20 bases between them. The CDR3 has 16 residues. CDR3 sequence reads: CASSQATQGLGRGYTF. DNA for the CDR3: TGCGCCAGCAGCCAAGCTACCCAGGGCTTAGGTCGCGGCTACACCTTC.

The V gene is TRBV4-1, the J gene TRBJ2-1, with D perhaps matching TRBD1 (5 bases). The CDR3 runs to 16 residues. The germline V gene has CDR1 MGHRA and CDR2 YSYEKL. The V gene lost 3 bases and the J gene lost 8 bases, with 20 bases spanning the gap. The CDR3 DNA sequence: TGCGCCAGCAGCCACACGCGTAAGCAGGGTATCGATGAGCAGTTCTTC. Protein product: CASSHTRKQGIDEQFF.

CDR3 in amino acids: CASSLEREGSWFF. Written as DNA, the CDR3 is TGCGCCAGCAGCTTGGAGCGGGAGGGATCCTGGTTCTTC. This chain uses TRBV5-1 with TRBJ2-1, with TRBD2 matching over 10 bases. With V trimmed by 0 bases and J by 15 bases, 6 bases remained unmatched. The CDR3 consists of 13 residues. Germline V gives CDR1 SGHRS, CDR2 YFSETQ.

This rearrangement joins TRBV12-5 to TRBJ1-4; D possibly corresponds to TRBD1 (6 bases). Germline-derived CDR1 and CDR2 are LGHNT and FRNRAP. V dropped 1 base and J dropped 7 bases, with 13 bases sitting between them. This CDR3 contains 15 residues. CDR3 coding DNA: TGTGCTAGTGGTTTGGGGACAGCAATCATTGAAAAACTGTTTTTT. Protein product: CASGLGTAIIEKLFF.

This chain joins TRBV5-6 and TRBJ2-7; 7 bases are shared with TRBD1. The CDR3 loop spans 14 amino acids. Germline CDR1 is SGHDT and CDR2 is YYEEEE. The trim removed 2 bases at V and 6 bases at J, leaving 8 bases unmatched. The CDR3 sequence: CASSFRARGSEQYF. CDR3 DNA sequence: TGTGCCAGCAGCTTCCGAGCCAGGGGGTCCGAGCAGTACTTC. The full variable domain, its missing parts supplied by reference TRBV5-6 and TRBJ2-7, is DAGVTQSPTHLIKTRGQQVTLRCSPKSGHDTVSWYQQALGQGPQFIFQYYEEEERQRGNFPDRFSGHQFPNYSSELNVNALLLGDSALYLCASSFRARGSEQYFGPGTRLTVT.

The CDR3 spells CASSPDGGGRQFF. DNA for the CDR3: TGTGCCAGCAGCCCGGACGGGGGAGGGAGGCAGTTCTTC. V and J are TRBV7-9 and TRBJ2-1, with TRBD2 identical over 7 bases. V lost 5 bases, J lost 12 bases, and 10 bases stayed unmatched. Germline assignment: CDR1 SEHNR and CDR2 FQNEAQ (reference sequence). This CDR3 is 13 amino acids long.

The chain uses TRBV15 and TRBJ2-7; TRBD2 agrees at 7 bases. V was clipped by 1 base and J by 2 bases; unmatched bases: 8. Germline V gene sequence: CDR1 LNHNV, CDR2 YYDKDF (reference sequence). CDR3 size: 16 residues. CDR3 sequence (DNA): TGTGCCACCAGCAGAGCCAATCCTAGCGGAACCTACGAGCAGTACTTC. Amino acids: CATSRANPSGTYEQYF.

The CDR3: CASSEGLAGGPSPYNEQFF. DNA for the CDR3: TGTGCCAGCAGTGAAGGACTAGCGGGAGGGCCTAGCCCCTACAATGAGCAGTTCTTC. V is TRBV6-1 and J is TRBJ2-1; 14 bases agree with TRBD2. Germline values: CDR1 MNHNS, CDR2 SASEGT. V dropped 1 base and J dropped 2; count of bases not matched to a gene: 7. CDR3 length equals 19 residues.

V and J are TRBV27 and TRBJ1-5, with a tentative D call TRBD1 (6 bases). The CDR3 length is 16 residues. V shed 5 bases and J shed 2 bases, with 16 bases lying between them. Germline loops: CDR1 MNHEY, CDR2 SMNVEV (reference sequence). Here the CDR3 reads CASSTRAGVGNQPQHF. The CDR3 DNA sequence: TGTGCCAGCAGTACACGGGCAGGGGTGGGCAATCAGCCCCAGCATTTT.

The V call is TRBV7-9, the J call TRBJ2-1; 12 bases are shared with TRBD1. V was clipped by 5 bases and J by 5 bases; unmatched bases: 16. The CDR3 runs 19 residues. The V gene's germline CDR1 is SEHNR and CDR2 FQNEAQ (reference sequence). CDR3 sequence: CASSPRDRGRGKPDNEQFF. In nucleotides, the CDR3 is TGTGCCAGCAGCCCGCGGGACAGGGGGCGCGGGAAACCCGACAATGAGCAGTTCTTC.

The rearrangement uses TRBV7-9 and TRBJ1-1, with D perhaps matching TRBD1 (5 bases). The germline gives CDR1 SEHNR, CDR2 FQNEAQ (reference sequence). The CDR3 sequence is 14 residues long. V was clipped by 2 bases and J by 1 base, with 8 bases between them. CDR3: CASSLLQGNTEAFF. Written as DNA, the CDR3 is TGTGCCAGCAGCTTACTCCAGGGGAACACTGAAGCTTTCTTT.

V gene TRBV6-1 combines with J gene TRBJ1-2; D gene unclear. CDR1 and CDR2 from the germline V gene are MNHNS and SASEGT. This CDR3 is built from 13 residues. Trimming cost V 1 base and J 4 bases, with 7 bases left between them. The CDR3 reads CASSEVPGYGYTF. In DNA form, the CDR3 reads TGTGCCAGCAGTGAAGTCCCAGGCTATGGCTACACCTTC.

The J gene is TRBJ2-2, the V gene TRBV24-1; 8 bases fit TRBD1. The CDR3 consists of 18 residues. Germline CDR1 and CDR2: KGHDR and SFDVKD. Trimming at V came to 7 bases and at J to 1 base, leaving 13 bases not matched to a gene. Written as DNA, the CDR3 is TGTGCCACCAGCGATCAGATAGGGACAGGCCTGAACACCGGGGAGCTGTTTTTT. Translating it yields CATSDQIGTGLNTGELFF.

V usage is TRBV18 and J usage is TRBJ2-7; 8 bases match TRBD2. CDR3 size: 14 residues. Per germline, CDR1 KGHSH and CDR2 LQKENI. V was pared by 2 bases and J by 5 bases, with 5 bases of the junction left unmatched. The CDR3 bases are TGTGCCAGCTCACCAGACGGGAGGGCCCACGAGCAGTACTTC. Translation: CASSPDGRAHEQYF.

The CDR3 bases are TGTGCCAGCGCCAGGGGGCGAGACTATGGCTACACCTTC. As protein: CASARGRDYGYTF. The chain recombines TRBV7-9 with TRBJ1-2, with 8 nucleotides matching TRBD1. This CDR3 has 13 amino acids. The V gene end was trimmed by 8 bases and the J gene end by 3 bases; junction bases not matched to a gene: 5. Germline V CDR1 and CDR2: SEHNR, FQNEAQ (reference sequence).

This CDR3 reads CASSVGTVPYEQYF. DNA of the CDR3: TGTGCCAGCAGCGTAGGCACAGTCCCCTACGAGCAGTACTTC. This chain joins TRBV9 and TRBJ2-7; the D is unclear. Germline CDR1 and CDR2: SGDLS and YYNGEE. The CDR3 contains 14 residues. V lost 0 bases and J 2 bases, leaving 9 bases between the germline ends.

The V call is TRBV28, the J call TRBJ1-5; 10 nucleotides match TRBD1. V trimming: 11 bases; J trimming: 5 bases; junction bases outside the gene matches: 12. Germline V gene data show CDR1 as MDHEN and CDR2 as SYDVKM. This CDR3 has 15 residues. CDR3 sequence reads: CAASRDRGKYQPQHF. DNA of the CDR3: TGTGCCGCCTCCCGGGACAGGGGAAAGTATCAGCCCCAGCATTTT. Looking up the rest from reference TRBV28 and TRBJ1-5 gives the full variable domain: DVKVTQSSRYLVKRTGEKVFLECVQDMDHENMFWYRQDPGLGLRLIYFSYDVKMKEKGDIPEGYSVSREKKERFSLILESASTNQTSMYLCAASRDRGKYQPQHFGDGTRLSIL.

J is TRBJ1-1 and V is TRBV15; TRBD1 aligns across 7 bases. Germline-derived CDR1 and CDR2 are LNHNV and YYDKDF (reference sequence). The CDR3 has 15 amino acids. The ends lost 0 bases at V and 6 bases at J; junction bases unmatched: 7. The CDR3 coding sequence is TGTGCCACCAGCAGAGATTCCGACAGGGTATCTGAAGCTTTCTTT. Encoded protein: CATSRDSDRVSEAFF.

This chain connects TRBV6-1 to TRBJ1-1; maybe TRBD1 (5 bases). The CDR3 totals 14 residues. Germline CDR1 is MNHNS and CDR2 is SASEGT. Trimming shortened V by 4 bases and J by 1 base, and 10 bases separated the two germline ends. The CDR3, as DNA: TGTGCCAGCAGTGTGAAGGGGTGGAACACTGAAGCTTTCTTT. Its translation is CASSVKGWNTEAFF.

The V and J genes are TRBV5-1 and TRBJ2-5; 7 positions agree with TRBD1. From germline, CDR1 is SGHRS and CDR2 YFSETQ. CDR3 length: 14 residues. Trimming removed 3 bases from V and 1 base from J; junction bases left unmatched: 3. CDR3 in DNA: TGCGCCAGCAGCTCACAGGGGATCCAAGAGACCCAGTACTTC. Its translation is CASSSQGIQETQYF.

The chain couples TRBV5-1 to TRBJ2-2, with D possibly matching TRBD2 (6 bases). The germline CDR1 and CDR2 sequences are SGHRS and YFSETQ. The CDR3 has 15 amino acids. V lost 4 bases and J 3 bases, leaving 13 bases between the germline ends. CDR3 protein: CASSAGLSYTGELFF. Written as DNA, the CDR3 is TGCGCCAGCAGCGCGGGATTATCCTACACCGGGGAGCTGTTTTTT.

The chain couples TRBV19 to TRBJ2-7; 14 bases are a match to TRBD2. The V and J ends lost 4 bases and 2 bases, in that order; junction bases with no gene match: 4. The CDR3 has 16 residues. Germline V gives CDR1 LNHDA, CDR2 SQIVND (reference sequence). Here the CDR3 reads CASSRLAGGSPYEQYF. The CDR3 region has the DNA TGTGCCAGTAGTAGACTAGCGGGAGGGAGCCCCTACGAGCAGTACTTC.

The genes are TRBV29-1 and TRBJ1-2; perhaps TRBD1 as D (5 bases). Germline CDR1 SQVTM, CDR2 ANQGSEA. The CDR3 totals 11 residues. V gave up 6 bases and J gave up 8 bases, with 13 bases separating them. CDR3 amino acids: CSVGLLRGYTF. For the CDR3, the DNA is TGCAGCGTGGGACTGTTGAGGGGCTACACCTTC.

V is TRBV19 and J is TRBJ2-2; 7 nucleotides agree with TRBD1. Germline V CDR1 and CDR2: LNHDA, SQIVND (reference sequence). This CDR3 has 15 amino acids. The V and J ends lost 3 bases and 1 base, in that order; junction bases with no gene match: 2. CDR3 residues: CASSMGQRNTGELFF. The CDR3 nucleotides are TGTGCCAGTAGTATGGGACAGCGGAACACCGGGGAGCTGTTTTTT.

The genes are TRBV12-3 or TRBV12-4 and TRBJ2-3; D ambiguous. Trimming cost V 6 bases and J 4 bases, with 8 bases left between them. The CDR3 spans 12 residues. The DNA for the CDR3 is TGTGCCAGCAGCACAATACCAGATACGCAGTATTTT. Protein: CASSTIPDTQYF.